This TCR beta chain was sequenced during a study of CD8 T cells in Susac syndrome. Reverse transcription of roughly 0.5 to 1 ug RNA was performed with random hexamers. It was immunoSEQ multiplex PCR that amplified TCR beta CDR3 across 54 Vbeta and 13 Jbeta. MiXCR, run by TCRdb on the immunoSEQ multiplex PCR reads, gives a single entry per CDR3 protein. The table shows around 300,000 distinct CDR3 sequences, with around 89% occurring only once. The study sequenced TCR beta in blood CD8+ and CD4+ T cells. The authors negatively isolated CD8+ and CD4+ T cells and FACS-enriched TEMRA cells. Material for sequencing was CD8+ T cells from PBMCs. This sequence originates from a human donor with multiple sclerosis.

The CDR3 here is CASSTGTRGVEQYF. CDR3 DNA: TGTGCCAGCAGCACCGGGACTAGAGGCGTCGAGCAGTACTTC. The chain recombines TRBV12-3 or TRBV12-4 with TRBJ2-7; 8 bases are a match to TRBD2. This CDR3 is built from 14 residues. Germline trimming cut 6 bases from V and 6 bases from J; bases unmatched to any gene: 10.